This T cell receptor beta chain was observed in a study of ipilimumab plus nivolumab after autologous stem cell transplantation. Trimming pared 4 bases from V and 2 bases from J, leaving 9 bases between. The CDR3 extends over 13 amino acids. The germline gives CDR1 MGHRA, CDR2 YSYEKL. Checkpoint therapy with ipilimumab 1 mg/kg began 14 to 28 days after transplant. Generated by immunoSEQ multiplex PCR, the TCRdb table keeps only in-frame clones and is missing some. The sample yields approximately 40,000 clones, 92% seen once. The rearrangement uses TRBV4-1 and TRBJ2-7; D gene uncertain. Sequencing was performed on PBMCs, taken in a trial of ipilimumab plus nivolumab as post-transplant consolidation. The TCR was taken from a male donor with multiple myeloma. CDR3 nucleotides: TGCGCCAGCAGCCCGACGGATACCTACGAGCAGTACTTC. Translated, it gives CASSPTDTYEQYF.